This TCR beta chain derives from a study of cytomegalovirus exposure and HLA in healthy donors. Study conclusions and caveats: Most TCR sequences proved rare, with some public TCRs found in many donors. Likely technical artifact: a cluster of highly shared sequence variants. Analysis was performed later, and it showed HLA-associated TCR beta chains to be more clonally expanded than equally common others.

Concerning this clone itself: The antigen is not known.

Both 60 Vbeta primers and 13 Jbeta primers went into the PCR. TCRdb's copy holds only in-frame clones and misses some; the assay was immunoSEQ multiplex PCR. The repertoire holds approximately 69,000 clones, with 75% to 80% as singletons. The CDR3 spans 14 residues. Trimming pared 5 bases from V and 1 base from J, leaving 11 bases between. Germline V gene data show CDR1 as SEHNR and CDR2 as FQNEAQ (reference sequence). Sequences were obtained from PBMCs. The origin of this receptor is a man between 18 and 29 years old in good health and CMV-seronegative. The chain combines TRBV7-9 with TRBJ2-5; D is perhaps TRBD2 (6 bases). CDR3 DNA: TGTGCCAGCAGCCCACCGGGAGTCCAAGAGACCCAGTACTTC. Translated: CASSPPGVQETQYF.